Listed below are T cell receptor beta chains from one sample, sequenced in a study of cytomegalovirus exposure and HLA in healthy donors. Measured with immunoSEQ multiplex PCR; TCRdb has only the in-frame clones, and not every one. This sample has around 33,000 clones, with 35% to 50% found just once. Material for sequencing was PBMCs. These receptors were obtained from a woman aged 50 to 65 in good health and CMV-seronegative. Each CDR3 is given with its conserved first and last residue.

j_call v_call cdr3_aa
TRBJ2-2 TRBV30 CAWQAPRELFF
TRBJ1-4 TRBV19 CASMDSPTNEKLFF
TRBJ1-2 TRBV19 CASSPGVNYGYTF
TRBJ2-3 TRBV27 CASSSWGGDSTDTQYF
TRBJ1-4 TRBV6-1 CASGSGEKLFF
TRBJ2-2 TRBV5-1 CASSRTGGPNTGELFF
TRBJ2-2 TRBV5-1 CASSLQGGRTGELFF
TRBJ2-7 TRBV6-5 CASRTSGPYEQYF
TRBJ2-7 TRBV21-1 CASRRPHRVRPYEQYF
TRBJ2-3 TRBV5-4 CASSPLATGGTDTQYF
TRBJ2-1 TRBV2 CASITLAGRNEQFF
TRBJ1-2 TRBV6-5 CASSPQGLWGYTF
TRBJ2-5 TRBV27 CASSLSYVGKETQYF
TRBJ2-2 TRBV5-1 CASSLVRGSNTGELFF
TRBJ2-6 TRBV18 CASSPFDSLANVLTF
TRBJ2-2 TRBV19 CASSTLAGVNTGELFF
TRBJ2-5 TRBV6-1 CASSEVGQTYQETQYF
TRBJ1-5 TRBV7-6 CASSSQPQSRTQHF
TRBJ1-1 TRBV6-5 CASRTGFGNTEAFF
TRBJ2-4 TRBV5-1 CASSGQSAKNIQYF
TRBJ2-1 TRBV10-3 CAISGGDNEQFF
TRBJ2-3 TRBV7-2 CASSLEGTSTDTQYF
TRBJ2-5 TRBV7-7 CASSPGTNQETQYF
TRBJ2-7 TRBV7-9 CASSSAAGGTYEQYF
TRBJ1-5 TRBV19 CASSTRQGQGQPQHF
TRBJ2-2 TRBV10-3 CAISEFTLNTGELFF
TRBJ2-3 TRBV6-1 CASSERPVTDTQYF
TRBJ2-2 TRBV18 CASSLGLASNTGELFF
TRBJ1-1 TRBV5-1 CASSSTRDRGRVTEAFF
TRBJ2-7 TRBV7-5 CVRSLDRVRTYEQYF
. TRBV14 CASSQGRLSYEQYF
TRBJ1-2 TRBV19 CASSAGQGTNYGYTF
TRBJ2-7 TRBV30 CAWSKRQGSRTSRYEQYF
TRBJ1-5 TRBV19 CASSIGWGQGRQPQHF
TRBJ1-1 TRBV7-2 CASSLGAVKAEAFF
TRBJ2-7 TRBV7-2 CASSSHRGSYEQYF
TRBJ2-7 TRBV5-4 CASSLGTSDTYEQYF
TRBJ2-3 TRBV5-1 CASSPPGGRTDTQYF
TRBJ2-7 TRBV11-3 CASSSGVGEQYF
TRBJ2-4 TRBV29-1 CSVPGQGRGGKNIQYF
TRBJ2-1 TRBV28 CASRTSGASSYNEQFF
TRBJ1-4 TRBV28 CASRSGTGLNEKLFF
TRBJ2-7 TRBV5-1 CASSSGGGLRYEQYF
TRBJ2-1 TRBV15 CATSRGLAGDNEQFF
TRBJ2-3 TRBV19 CASSNRGGSTDTQYF
TRBJ2-5 TRBV28 CASSRRLAGGETQYF
TRBJ2-2 TRBV23-1 CASSQSGGADTGELFF
TRBJ2-7 TRBV7-9 CSSSLDRAYEQYF
TRBJ2-7 TRBV19 CASSIDVPGGASPYEQYF
TRBJ2-7 TRBV21-1 CASSKVDTSGRRYEQYF
TRBJ1-1 TRBV2 CANLAGRGNTEAFF
TRBJ2-5 TRBV6-6 CASSTGLKETQYF
TRBJ2-7 TRBV13 CASSHSGSAQYF
TRBJ1-5 TRBV18 CASSPPTGASNQPQHF
TRBJ2-1 TRBV7-9 CASSSAGVSRVQFF
TRBJ1-5 TRBV5-1 CASSLEWGSNQPQHF
TRBJ2-7 TRBV28 CASPIAGQGAGGGEQYF
TRBJ1-2 TRBV4-1 CASSQEKTGRNFYGYTF
TRBJ2-7 TRBV2 CASILAGGPYEQYF
TRBJ2-7 TRBV30 CAWRGLDRRYEQYF